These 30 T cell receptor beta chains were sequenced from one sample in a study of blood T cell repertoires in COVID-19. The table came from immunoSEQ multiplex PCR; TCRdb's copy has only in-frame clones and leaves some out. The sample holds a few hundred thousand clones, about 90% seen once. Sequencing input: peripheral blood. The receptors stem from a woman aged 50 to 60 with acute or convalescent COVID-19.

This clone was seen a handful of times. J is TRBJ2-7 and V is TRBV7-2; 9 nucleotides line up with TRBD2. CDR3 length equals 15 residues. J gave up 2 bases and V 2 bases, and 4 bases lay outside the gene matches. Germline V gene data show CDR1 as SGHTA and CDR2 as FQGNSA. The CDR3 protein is CASSLTLAGTYEQYF. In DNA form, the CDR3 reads TGTGCCAGCAGCTTAACCCTAGCGGGGACCTACGAGCAGTACTTC.

Here the CDR3 reads CASSSRDRGQTEAFF. In DNA form, the CDR3 reads TGTGCCAGCAGTTCCAGGGACAGGGGGCAAACTGAAGCTTTCTTT. The genes are TRBV11-2 and TRBJ1-1, with 12 bases identical to TRBD1. This CDR3 is 15 amino acids long. V gave up 6 bases and J gave up 5 bases; unmatched junction bases: 7. CDR1 SGHAT and CDR2 FQNNGV come from the germline V gene.

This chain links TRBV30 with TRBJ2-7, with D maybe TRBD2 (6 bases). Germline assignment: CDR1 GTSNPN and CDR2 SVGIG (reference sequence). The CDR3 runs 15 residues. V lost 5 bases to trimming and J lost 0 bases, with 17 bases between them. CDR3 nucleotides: TGTGCCTGGTGTAGAGACCGGGGGAGCTCCTACGAGCAGTACTTC. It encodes CAWCRDRGSSYEQYF.

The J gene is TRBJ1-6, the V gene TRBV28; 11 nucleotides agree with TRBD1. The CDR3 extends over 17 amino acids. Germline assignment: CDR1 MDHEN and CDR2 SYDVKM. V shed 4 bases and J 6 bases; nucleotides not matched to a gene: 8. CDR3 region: CASSSLGQGAFNSPLHF. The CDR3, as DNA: TGTGCCAGCAGTTCACTAGGACAGGGGGCTTTTAATTCACCCCTCCACTTT.

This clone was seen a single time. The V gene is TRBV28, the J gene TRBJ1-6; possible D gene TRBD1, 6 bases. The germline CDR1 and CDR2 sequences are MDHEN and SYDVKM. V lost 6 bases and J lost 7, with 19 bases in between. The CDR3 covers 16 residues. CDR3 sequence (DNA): TGTGCCAGCAGCAAACAGGGAGCAGTGATCAATTCACCCCTCCACTTT. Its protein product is CASSKQGAVINSPLHF.

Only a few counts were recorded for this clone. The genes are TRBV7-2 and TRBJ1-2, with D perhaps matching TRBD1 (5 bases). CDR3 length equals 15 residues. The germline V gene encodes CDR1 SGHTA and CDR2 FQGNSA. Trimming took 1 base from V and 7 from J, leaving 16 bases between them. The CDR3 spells CASSLESSGRGGYTF. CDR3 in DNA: TGTGCCAGCAGCTTAGAATCGTCAGGGAGGGGTGGCTACACCTTC.

The CDR3 loop is CASRKGLAGGGNEQFF. CDR3 coding DNA: TGTGCCAGCAGAAAAGGACTAGCGGGAGGCGGCAATGAGCAGTTCTTC. The chain combines TRBV27 with TRBJ2-1; 14 nucleotides match TRBD2. Trimming removed 6 bases from V and 6 bases from J; junction bases left unmatched: 7. The germline CDR1 and CDR2 sequences are MNHEY and SMNVEV (reference sequence). This CDR3 has 16 residues.

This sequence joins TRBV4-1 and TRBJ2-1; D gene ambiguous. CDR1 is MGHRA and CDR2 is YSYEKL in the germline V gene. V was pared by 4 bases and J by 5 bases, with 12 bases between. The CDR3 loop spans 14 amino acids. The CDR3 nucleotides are TGCGCCAGCAGCCTGCCAGAGACAAACAATGAGCAGTTCTTC. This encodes CASSLPETNNEQFF.

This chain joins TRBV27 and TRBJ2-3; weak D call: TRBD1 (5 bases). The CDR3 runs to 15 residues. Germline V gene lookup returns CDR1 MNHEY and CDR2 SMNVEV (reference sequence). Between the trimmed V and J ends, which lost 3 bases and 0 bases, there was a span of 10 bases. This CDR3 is CASSFSPGSTDTQYF. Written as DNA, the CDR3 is TGTGCCAGCAGTTTTTCGCCAGGGAGCACAGATACGCAGTATTTT.

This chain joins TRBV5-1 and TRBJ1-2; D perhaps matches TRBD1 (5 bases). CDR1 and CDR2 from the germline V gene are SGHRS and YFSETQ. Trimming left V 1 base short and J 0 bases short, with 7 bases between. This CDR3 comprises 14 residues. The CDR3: CASSLPGTNYGYTF. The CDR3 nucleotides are TGCGCCAGCAGCTTGCCAGGGACTAACTATGGCTACACCTTC.

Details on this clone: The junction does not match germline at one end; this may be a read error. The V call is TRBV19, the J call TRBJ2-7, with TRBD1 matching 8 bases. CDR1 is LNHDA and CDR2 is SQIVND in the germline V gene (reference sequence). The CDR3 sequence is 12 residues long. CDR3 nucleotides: TGTGCCAGTAGTATATATCGGGACAGGTTCGACTTC. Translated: CASSIYRDRFDF.

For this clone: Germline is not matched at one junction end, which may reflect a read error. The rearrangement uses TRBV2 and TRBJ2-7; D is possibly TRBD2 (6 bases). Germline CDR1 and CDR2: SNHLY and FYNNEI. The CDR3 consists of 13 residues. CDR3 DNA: TGTGCCAGCAGTGAAGCGGGTGCCGGGACTGGGGTATTC. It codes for CASSEAGAGTGVF.

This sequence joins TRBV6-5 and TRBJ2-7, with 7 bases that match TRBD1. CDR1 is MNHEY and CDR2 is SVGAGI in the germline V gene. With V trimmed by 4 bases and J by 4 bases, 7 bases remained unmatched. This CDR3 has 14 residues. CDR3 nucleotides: TGTGCCAGCAGTTCCGAACAGGGGACGTACGAGCAGTACTTC. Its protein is CASSSEQGTYEQYF.

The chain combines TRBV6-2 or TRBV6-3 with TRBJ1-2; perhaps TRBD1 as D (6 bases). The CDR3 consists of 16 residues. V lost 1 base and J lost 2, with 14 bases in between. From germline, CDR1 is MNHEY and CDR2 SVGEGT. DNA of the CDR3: TGTGCCAGCAGTTACTTCGTCGAGGGGGTAAACTATGGCTACACCTTC. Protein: CASSYFVEGVNYGYTF.

Written as DNA, the CDR3 is TGTGCCAGCAGTTTAGGCGGGGCCGTGAGCTCCTACGAGCAGTACTTC. As protein: CASSLGGAVSSYEQYF. This chain connects TRBV28 to TRBJ2-7, with a weak D call TRBD2 (6 bases). V was trimmed by 2 bases and J by 0 bases, leaving 14 bases between them. The germline gives CDR1 MDHEN, CDR2 SYDVKM. CDR3 size: 16 residues.

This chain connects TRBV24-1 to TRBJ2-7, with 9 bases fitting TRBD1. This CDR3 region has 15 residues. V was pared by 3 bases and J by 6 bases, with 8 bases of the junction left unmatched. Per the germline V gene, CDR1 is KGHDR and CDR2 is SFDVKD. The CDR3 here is CATSDPRDRVSEQYF. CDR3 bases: TGTGCCACCAGTGATCCCCGGGACAGGGTAAGCGAGCAGTACTTC.

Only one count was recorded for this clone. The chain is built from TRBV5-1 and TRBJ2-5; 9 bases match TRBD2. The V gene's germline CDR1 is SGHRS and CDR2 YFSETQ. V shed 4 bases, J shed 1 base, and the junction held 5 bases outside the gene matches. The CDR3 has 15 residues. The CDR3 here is CASSPPTSGQETQYF. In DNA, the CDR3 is TGCGCCAGCAGCCCCCCGACTAGCGGCCAAGAGACCCAGTACTTC.

Here the CDR3 DNA reads TGTGCCAGCAAGGCGGGAGGGAACACAGATACGCAGTATTTT. Protein: CASKAGGNTDTQYF. The gene calls are TRBV7-2 and TRBJ2-3; 9 nucleotides line up with TRBD2. V shed 7 bases, J shed 2 bases, and the junction held 4 bases outside the gene matches. The CDR3 consists of 14 residues. Germline V lookup: CDR1 SGHTA, CDR2 FQGNSA.

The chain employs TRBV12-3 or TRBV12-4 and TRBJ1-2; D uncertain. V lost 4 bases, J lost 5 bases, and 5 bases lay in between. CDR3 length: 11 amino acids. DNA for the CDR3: TGTGCCAGCAGTTCCTATTATGGCTACACCTTC. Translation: CASSSYYGYTF.

For the CDR3, the DNA is TGTGCCACCAGTGACAGGGGGCAGGGAGAGACCCAGTACTTC. This gives the protein CATSDRGQGETQYF. V is TRBV24-1 and J is TRBJ2-5; 8 nucleotides agree with TRBD1. Losses at the gene ends were 4 bases for V and 4 bases for J; bases not matched to a gene: 4. Germline CDR1 and CDR2: KGHDR and SFDVKD. The CDR3 length is 14 residues.

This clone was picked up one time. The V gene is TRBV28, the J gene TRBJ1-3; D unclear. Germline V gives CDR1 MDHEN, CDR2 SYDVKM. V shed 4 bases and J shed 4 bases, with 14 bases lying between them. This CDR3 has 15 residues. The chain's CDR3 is CASSSTAWAGNTIYF. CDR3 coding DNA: TGTGCCAGCAGTTCAACTGCCTGGGCGGGAAACACCATATATTTT.

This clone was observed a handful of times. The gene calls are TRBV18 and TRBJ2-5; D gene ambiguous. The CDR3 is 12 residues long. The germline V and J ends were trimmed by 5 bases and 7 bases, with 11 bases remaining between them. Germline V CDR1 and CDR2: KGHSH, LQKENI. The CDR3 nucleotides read TGTGCCAGCTCAAAACGCGATGGGACCCAGTACTTC. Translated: CASSKRDGTQYF. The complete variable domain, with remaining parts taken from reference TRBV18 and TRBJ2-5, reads NAGVMQNPRHLVRRRGQEARLRCSPMKGHSHVYWYRQLPEEGLKFMVYLQKENIIDESGMPKERFSAEFPKEGPSILRIQQVVRGDSAAYFCASSKRDGTQYFGPGTRLLVL.

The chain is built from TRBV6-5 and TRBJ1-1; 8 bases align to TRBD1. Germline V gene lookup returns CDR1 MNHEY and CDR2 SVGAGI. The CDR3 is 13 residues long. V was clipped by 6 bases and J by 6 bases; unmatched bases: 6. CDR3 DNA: TGTGCCAGCAGCGAGACAGGGGATGCTGAAGCTTTCTTT. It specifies CASSETGDAEAFF.

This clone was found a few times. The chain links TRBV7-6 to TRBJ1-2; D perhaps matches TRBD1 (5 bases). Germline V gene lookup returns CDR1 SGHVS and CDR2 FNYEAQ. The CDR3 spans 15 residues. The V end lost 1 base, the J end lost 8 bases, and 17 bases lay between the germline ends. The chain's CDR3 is CASSLGGGADRGYTF. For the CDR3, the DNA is TGTGCCAGCAGCTTAGGAGGTGGGGCCGACAGAGGCTACACCTTC.

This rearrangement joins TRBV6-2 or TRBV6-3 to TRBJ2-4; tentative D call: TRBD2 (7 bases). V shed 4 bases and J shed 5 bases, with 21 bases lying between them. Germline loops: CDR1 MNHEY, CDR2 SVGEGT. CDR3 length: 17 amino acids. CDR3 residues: CASSFDGQPGGENIQYF. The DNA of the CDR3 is TGTGCCAGCAGTTTCGACGGACAGCCGGGGGGCGAAAACATTCAGTACTTC.

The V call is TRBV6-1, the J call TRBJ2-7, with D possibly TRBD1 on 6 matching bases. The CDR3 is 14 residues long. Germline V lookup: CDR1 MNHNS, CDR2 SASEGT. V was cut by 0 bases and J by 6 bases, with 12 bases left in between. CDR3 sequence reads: CASSEAPQGREQYF. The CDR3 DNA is TGTGCCAGCAGTGAAGCTCCACAGGGCCGCGAGCAGTACTTC.

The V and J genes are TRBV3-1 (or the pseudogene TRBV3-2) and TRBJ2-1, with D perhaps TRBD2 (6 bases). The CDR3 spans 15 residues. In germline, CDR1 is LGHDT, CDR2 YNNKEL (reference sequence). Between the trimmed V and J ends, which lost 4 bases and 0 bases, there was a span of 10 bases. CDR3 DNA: TGTGCCAGCAGCCGTGGTAGCGGCTCCTACAATGAGCAGTTCTTC. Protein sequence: CASSRGSGSYNEQFF.

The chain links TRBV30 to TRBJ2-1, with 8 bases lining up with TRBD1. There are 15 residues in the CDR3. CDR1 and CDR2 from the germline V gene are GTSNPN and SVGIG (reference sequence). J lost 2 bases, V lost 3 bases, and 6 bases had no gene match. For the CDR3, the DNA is TGTGCCTGGAGAAGACAGGGGCGGACCTACAATGAGCAGTTCTTC. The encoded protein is CAWRRQGRTYNEQFF. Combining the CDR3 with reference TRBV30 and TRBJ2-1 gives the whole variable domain SQTIHQWPATLVQPVGSPLSLECTVEGTSNPNLYWYRQAAGRGLQLLFYSVGIGQISSEVPQNLSASRPQDRQFILSSKKLLLSDSGFYLCAWRRQGRTYNEQFFGPGTRLTVL.

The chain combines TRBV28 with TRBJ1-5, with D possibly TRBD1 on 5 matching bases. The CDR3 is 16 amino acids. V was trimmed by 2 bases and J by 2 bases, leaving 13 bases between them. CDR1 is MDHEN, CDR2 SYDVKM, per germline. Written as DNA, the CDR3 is TGTGCCAGCAGTTTAGGTAGGTTAGGGGGCAATCAGCCCCAGCATTTT. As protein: CASSLGRLGGNQPQHF. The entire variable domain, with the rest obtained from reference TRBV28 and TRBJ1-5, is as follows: DVKVTQSSRYLVKRTGEKVFLECVQDMDHENMFWYRQDPGLGLRLIYFSYDVKMKEKGDIPEGYSVSREKKERFSLILESASTNQTSMYLCASSLGRLGGNQPQHFGDGTRLSIL.

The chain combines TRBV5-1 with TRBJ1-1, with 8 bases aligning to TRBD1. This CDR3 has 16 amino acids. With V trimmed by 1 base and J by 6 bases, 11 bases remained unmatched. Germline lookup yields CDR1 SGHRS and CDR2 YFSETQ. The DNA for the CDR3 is TGCGCCAGCAGCTTGAGGTTGGGTACAGGGGGTCCTGAAGCTTTCTTT. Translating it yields CASSLRLGTGGPEAFF.